The rows below give T cell receptor beta chains drawn from one sample of a study of human T cells and chemical hapten exposure. TCRdb ran MiXCR on the RACE reads and lists one entry per CDR3 protein. The table includes 35,000 to 50,000 distinct CDR3 sequences, 3.5% to 4% detected once. The sequenced sample was whole blood. These receptors came from a human donor in good health. Some clones in this sample may be carry-over from other donors' samples. Both conserved end residues are part of each CDR3. The D gene is left open where the match is weak. The size field is filled for only some rows; it gives once, few, many or a size class.

clone size	D gene	J gene	V gene	CDR3 DNA	CDR3 protein
many	.	TRBJ2-4	TRBV27	TGTGCCAGCAGGGGCGTAGCCAAAAACATTCAGTACTTC	CASRGVAKNIQYF
many	.	TRBJ1-5	TRBV15	TGTGCCACCAGCAGAGGGGGCGCCGGGCAGCCCCAGCATTTT	CATSRGGAGQPQHF
many	TRBD1	TRBJ1-5	TRBV18	TGTGCCAGCTCACAGCGACAGGGGGGCAATCAGCCCCAGCATTTT	CASSQRQGGNQPQHF
.	TRBD1	TRBJ2-1	TRBV28	TGTGCCAGCAGGACAGGGGGGGGGAGAAGTGACAATGAGCAGTTCTTC	CASRTGGGRSDNEQFF
few	.	TRBJ1-1	TRBV28	TGTGCCAGCAGTTCAGAGGGCGGGTACCCTGAAGCTTTCTTT	CASSSEGGYPEAFF
many	TRBD1	TRBJ2-2	TRBV29-1	TGCAGCGTTGGACAGGGAGTCGGGGAGCTGTTTTTT	CSVGQGVGELFF
many	TRBD1	TRBJ1-4	TRBV20-1	TGCAGTTCGGACAGGGACCCTAATGAAAAACTGTTTTTT	CSSDRDPNEKLFF
many	.	TRBJ2-5	TRBV19	TGTGCCAGTAGTACATGGGACGCGCGAGAGGAGACCCAGTACTTC	CASSTWDAREETQYF
few	.	TRBJ1-5	TRBV27	TGTGCCAGCAGGGGGGGTATGGTTCGAAATCAGCCCCAGCATTTT	CASRGGMVRNQPQHF
many	TRBD1	TRBJ1-5	TRBV20-1	TGCAGTGCTAGAGACCAAGGGGGCGCGGGGCAGCCCCAGCATTTT	CSARDQGGAGQPQHF
few	.	TRBJ2-7	TRBV7-8	TGTGCCAGCAGCTCGTATAAAACGACAGGCGAATACGAGCAGTACTTC	CASSSYKTTGEYEQYF
many	.	TRBJ1-1	TRBV28	TGTGCCAGCAGTTTATTGGGGCAGGGGATGAACACTGAAGCTTTCTTT	CASSLLGQGMNTEAFF
many	TRBD1	TRBJ2-1	TRBV9	TGTGCCAGCAGTCATAGGGGACAGGGCAGCTCCTACAATGAGCAGTTCTTC	CASSHRGQGSSYNEQFF
many	.	TRBJ2-6	TRBV6-2/TRBV6-3	TGCGCTGCCTCTGGGGCCAACGTCCTGACTTTC	CAASGANVLTF
.	TRBD1	TRBJ2-6	TRBV23-1	TGCGCCAGCAGGGGGGACAGGGAGGGAATGTCTGGGGCCAACGTCCTGACTTTC	CASRGDREGMSGANVLTF
many	.	TRBJ2-5	TRBV12-2	TGTGCAAGTCCCGGACTAGCGGGACGCCTCCAAGAGACCCAGTACTTC	CASPGLAGRLQETQYF
.	TRBD1	TRBJ2-5	TRBV18	TGTGCCAGCTCCCCGGACAGGGGGCGGACGGAGACCCAGTACTTC	CASSPDRGRTETQYF